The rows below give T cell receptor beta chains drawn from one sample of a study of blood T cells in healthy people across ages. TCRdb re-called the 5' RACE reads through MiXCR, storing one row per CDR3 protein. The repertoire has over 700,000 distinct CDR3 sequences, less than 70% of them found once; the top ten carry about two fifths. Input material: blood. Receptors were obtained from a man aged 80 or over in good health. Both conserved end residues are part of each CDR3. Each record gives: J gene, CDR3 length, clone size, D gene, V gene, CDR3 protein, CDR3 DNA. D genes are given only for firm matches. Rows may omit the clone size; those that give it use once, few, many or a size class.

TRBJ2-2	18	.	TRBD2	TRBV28	CASSLFDHSGGSNGELFF	TGTGCCAGCAGTTTATTCGACCATTCTGGCGGGAGTAACGGGGAGCTGTTTTTT
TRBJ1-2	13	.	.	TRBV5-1	CASSVEPSRVGTF	TGCGCCAGCAGCGTGGAACCAAGCCGTGTTGGCACCTTC
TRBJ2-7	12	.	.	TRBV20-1	CSALISYNEQYF	TGCAGTGCCCTAATCTCCTACAATGAGCAGTACTTC
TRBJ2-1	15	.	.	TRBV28	CASNTLRYLGKEQFF	TGTGCCAGCAACACCTTACGGTACCTAGGCAAGGAGCAGTTCTTC
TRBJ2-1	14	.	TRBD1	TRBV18	CASSPPTGRETQFF	TGTGCCAGCTCACCCCCGACAGGGCGCGAGACCCAGTTCTTC
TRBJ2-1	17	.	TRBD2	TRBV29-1	CSVEAPRRGSSYNEQFF	TGCAGCGTTGAAGCCCCCCGGCGCGGGAGCTCCTACAATGAGCAGTTCTTC
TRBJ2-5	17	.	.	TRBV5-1	CASSLAKGGRDGETQYF	TGCGCCAGCAGCTTGGCCAAAGGAGGGCGGGACGGAGAGACCCAGTACTTC
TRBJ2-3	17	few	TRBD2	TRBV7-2	CASSKQGPGLAGDTQYF	TGTGCCAGCAGCAAACAGGGCCCGGGACTAGCTGGGGATACGCAGTATTTT
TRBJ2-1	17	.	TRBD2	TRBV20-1	CSARDRTSGAAYNEQFF	TGCAGTGCTAGAGATCGTACTAGCGGGGCAGCCTACAATGAGCAGTTCTTC
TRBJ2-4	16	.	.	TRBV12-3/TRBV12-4	CASSLGTTLAKNIQYF	TGTGCCAGCAGTTTGGGGACAACGTTAGCCAAAAACATTCAGTACTTC
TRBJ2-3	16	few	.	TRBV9	CASSPNPRGYTDTQYF	TGTGCCAGCAGCCCAAACCCGAGGGGCTACACAGATACGCAGTATTTT
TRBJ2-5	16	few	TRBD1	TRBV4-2	CASSQDGTGRIETQYF	TGTGCCAGCAGCCAAGATGGGACAGGGAGGATAGAGACCCAGTACTTC
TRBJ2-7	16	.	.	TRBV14	CASSPRTPRSSYEQYF	TGTGCCAGCAGCCCCAGGACTCCCAGGAGCTCCTACGAGCAGTACTTC
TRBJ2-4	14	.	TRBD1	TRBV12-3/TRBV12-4	CASRGGGDRGIQYF	TGTGCCAGCAGAGGAGGTGGGGACAGGGGCATTCAGTACTTC
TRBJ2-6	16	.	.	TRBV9	CASSNDPGSGANVLTF	TGTGCCAGCAGCAACGATCCAGGCTCTGGGGCCAACGTCCTGACTTTC
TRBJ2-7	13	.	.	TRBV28	CASSQGVSNEQYF	TGTGCCAGCAGCCAGGGAGTCTCTAACGAGCAGTACTTC
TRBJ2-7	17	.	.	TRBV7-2	CASSLSSGPLLGYEQYF	TGTGCCAGCAGCTTAAGTTCAGGCCCCCTCTTGGGGTACGAGCAGTACTTC
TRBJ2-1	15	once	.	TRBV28	CASNPWPNSYNEQFF	TGTGCCAGCAACCCCTGGCCGAACTCCTACAATGAGCAGTTCTTC
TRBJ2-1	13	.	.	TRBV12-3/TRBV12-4	CASSLRAANEQFF	TGTGCCAGCAGTCTCCGGGCCGCCAATGAGCAGTTCTTC
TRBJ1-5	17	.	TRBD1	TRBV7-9	CASSRTGGANSNQPQHF	TGTGCCAGCAGCCGGACAGGGGGAGCAAATAGCAATCAGCCCCAGCATTTT
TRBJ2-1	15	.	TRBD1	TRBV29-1	CSVDDPRQGTNEQFF	TGCAGCGTTGACGATCCGAGACAGGGCACGAATGAGCAGTTCTTC
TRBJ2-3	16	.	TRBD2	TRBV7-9	CASRSVDGRAADTQYF	TGTGCCAGCAGGTCCGTGGACGGGAGGGCGGCAGATACGCAGTATTTT
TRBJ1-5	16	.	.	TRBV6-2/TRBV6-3	CASTYLPGAPNQPQHF	TGTGCCAGCACCTACCTCCCGGGGGCACCCAATCAGCCCCAGCATTTT
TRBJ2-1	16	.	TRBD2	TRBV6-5	CASSQLAGGGYNEQFF	TGTGCCAGCAGCCAGCTAGCGGGAGGCGGATACAATGAGCAGTTCTTC
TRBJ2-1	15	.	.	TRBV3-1	CASSAERNPNNEQFF	TGTGCCAGCAGCGCCGAGCGGAACCCGAACAATGAGCAGTTCTTC
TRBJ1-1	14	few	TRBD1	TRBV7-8	CASSLAQGGTEAFF	TGTGCCAGCAGCTTGGCCCAGGGGGGAACTGAAGCTTTCTTT
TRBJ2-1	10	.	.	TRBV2	CASLHETQFF	TGTGCCAGCCTCCACGAGACCCAGTTCTTC
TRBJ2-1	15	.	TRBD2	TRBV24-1	CATRAGDYSYNEQFF	TGTGCCACCAGGGCGGGAGATTACTCCTACAATGAGCAGTTCTTC
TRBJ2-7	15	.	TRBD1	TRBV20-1	CSALGPGTGTYEQYF	TGCAGTGCCCTAGGGCCGGGGACAGGGACCTACGAGCAGTACTTC
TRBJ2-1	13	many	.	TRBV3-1	CASSQDRGNEQFF	TGCGCCAGCAGCCAAGATCGGGGGAATGAGCAGTTCTTC
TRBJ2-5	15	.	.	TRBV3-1	CASSQDGGGTETQYF	TGTGCCAGCAGCCAAGACGGAGGAGGTACAGAGACCCAGTACTTC
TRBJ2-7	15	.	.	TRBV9	CASSPGTLGAYEQYF	TGTGCCAGCAGCCCGGGGACCCTGGGGGCCTACGAGCAGTACTTC
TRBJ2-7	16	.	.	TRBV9	CASSVVAVSSYNEQYF	TGTGCCAGCAGCGTAGTTGCGGTAAGCTCCTACAATGAGCAGTACTTC
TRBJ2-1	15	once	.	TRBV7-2	CASSPEPGSSKEQFF	TGTGCCAGCAGCCCCGAGCCGGGATCAAGCAAGGAGCAGTTCTTC
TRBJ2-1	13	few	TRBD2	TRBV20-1	CSARRTGGNEQFF	TGCAGTGCTAGAAGGACGGGGGGGAATGAGCAGTTCTTC
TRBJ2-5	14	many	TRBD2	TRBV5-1	CASSLGGLQETQYF	TGCGCCAGCAGCTTGGGGGGACTACAAGAGACCCAGTACTTC
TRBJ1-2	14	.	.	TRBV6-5	CASSMTSANYGYTF	TGTGCCAGCAGCATGACGTCAGCTAACTATGGCTACACCTTC
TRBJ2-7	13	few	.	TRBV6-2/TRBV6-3	CASRDPGLYEQYF	TGTGCCAGCAGAGACCCCGGTCTCTACGAGCAGTACTTC
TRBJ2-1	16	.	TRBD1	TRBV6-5	CASSYSTGQGYNEQFF	TGTGCCAGCAGTTACTCGACCGGACAGGGGTACAATGAGCAGTTCTTC
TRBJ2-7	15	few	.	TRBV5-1	CASSPEGTPNYEQYF	TGCGCCAGCAGCCCGGAGGGGACACCGAACTACGAGCAGTACTTC
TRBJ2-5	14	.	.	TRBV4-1	CASSQGVPRETQYF	TGCGCCAGCAGCCAAGGGGTACCACGGGAGACCCAGTACTTC